The 5 T cell receptor beta chains below come from one sample, sequenced in a study of cytomegalovirus exposure and HLA in healthy donors. Assay used: immunoSEQ multiplex PCR; TCRdb lists only in-frame clones, some missing. The repertoire holds 95,000 to 150,000 clones, with 89% as singletons. The material sequenced was PBMCs. Receptors were obtained from a woman aged 18 to 35 in good health and CMV-seronegative.

The chain's CDR3 is CAWDAGQFTGELFF. CDR3 sequence (DNA): TGTGCCTGGGACGCGGGACAGTTCACCGGGGAGCTGTTTTTT. V and J are TRBV30 and TRBJ2-2, with a possible D match to TRBD1 (7 bases). The CDR3 is 14 residues long. Trimming stripped 5 bases from V and 4 bases from J, with 14 bases between. Germline CDR1 is GTSNPN and CDR2 is SVGIG (reference sequence).

In this sample, this clone turned up a few times. V gene TRBV9 combines with J gene TRBJ1-2; D is undetermined. V gave up 6 bases and J gave up 6 bases, with 15 bases separating them. This CDR3 comprises 13 residues. CDR1 and CDR2 from the germline V gene are SGDLS and YYNGEE. The CDR3: CASKTGTPDGYTF. Written as DNA, the CDR3 is TGTGCCAGCAAAACGGGAACACCCGATGGCTACACCTTC.

The V gene is TRBV25-1, the J gene TRBJ2-2; 7 bases are shared with TRBD2. The J segment lost 5 bases and the V segment lost 2 bases, leaving 8 bases of the junction unmatched. This CDR3 is built from 16 residues. The germline gives CDR1 MGHDK, CDR2 SYGVNS. The CDR3 loop is CASSEISGGGTGELFF. For the CDR3, the DNA is TGTGCCAGCAGTGAAATCTCGGGAGGAGGGACCGGGGAGCTGTTTTTT. The whole variable domain, remainder taken from reference TRBV25-1 and TRBJ2-2, is EADIYQTPRYLVIGTGKKITLECSQTMGHDKMYWYQQDPGMELHLIHYSYGVNSTEKGDLSSESTVSRIRTEHFPLTLESARPSHTSQYLCASSEISGGGTGELFFGEGSRLTVL.

V is TRBV30 and J is TRBJ1-1; D is undetermined. Trimming shortened V by 1 base and J by 4 bases, and 13 bases separated the two germline ends. Germline assignment: CDR1 GTSNPN and CDR2 SVGIG (reference sequence). CDR3 length: 14 amino acids. CDR3 amino acids: CAWSAGLPSTEAFF. CDR3 sequence (DNA): TGTGCCTGGAGTGCCGGACTACCGAGCACTGAAGCTTTCTTT.

This chain's CDR3 is CASSLETPERDTQYF. In DNA form, the CDR3 reads TGTGCCAGCAGCTTGGAGACTCCCGAGCGGGATACGCAGTATTTT. The J gene is TRBJ2-3, the V gene TRBV5-4; D may be TRBD2 (5 bases). The CDR3 is 15 amino acids. V was cut by 0 bases and J by 6 bases, with 14 bases left in between. From germline, CDR1 is SGHNT and CDR2 YYREEE (reference sequence).